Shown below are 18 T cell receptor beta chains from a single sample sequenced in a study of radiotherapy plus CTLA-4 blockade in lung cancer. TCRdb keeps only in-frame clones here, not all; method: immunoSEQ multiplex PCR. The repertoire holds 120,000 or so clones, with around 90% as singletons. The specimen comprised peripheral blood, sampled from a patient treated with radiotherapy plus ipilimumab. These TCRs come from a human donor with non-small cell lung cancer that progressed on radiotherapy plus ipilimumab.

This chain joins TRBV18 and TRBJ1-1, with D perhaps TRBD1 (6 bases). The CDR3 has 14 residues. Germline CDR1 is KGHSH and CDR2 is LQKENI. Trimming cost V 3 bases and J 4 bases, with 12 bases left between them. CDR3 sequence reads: CASSPGGHRTEAFF. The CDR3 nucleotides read TGTGCCAGCTCACCTGGGGGACATCGCACTGAAGCTTTCTTT.

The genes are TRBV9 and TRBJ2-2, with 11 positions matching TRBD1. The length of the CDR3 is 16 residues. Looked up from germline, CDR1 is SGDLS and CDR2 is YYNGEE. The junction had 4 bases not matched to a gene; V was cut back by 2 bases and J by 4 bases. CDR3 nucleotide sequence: TGTGCCAGCAGCGTTAGGGGACAGGGGGGCACCGGGGAGCTGTTTTTT. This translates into CASSVRGQGGTGELFF.

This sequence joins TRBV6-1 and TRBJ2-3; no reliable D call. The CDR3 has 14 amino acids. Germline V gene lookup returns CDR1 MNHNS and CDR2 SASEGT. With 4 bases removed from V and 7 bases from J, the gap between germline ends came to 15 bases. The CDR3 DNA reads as TGTGCCAGCAGTGTCGACTTGGATATCAATACGCAGTATTTT. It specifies CASSVDLDINTQYF.

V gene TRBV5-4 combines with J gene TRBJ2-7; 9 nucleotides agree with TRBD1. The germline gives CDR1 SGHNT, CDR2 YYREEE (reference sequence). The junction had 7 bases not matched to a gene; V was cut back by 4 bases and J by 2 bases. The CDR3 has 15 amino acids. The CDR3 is CASSPTGGRTYEQYF. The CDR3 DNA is TGTGCCAGCAGCCCGACAGGGGGTAGGACCTACGAGCAGTACTTC.

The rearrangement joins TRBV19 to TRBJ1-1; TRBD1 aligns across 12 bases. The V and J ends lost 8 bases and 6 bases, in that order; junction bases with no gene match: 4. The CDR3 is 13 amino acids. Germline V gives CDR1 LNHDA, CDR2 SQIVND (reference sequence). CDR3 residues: CASGTGGISEAFF. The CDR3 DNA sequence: TGTGCCAGTGGGACAGGGGGCATCTCTGAAGCTTTCTTT.

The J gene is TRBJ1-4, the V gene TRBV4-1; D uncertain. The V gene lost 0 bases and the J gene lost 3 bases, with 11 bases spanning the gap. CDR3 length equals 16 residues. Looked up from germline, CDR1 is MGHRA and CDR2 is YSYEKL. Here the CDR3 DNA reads TGCGCCAGCAGCCAAGACTGGGTGGTGCCTAATGAAAAACTGTTTTTT. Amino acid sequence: CASSQDWVVPNEKLFF.

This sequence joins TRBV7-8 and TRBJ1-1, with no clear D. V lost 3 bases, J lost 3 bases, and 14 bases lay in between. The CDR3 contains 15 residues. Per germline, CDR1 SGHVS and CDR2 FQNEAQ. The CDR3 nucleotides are TGTGCCAGCAGCTTTTTCTATGGGAAGGACACTGAAGCTTTCTTT. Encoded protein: CASSFFYGKDTEAFF.

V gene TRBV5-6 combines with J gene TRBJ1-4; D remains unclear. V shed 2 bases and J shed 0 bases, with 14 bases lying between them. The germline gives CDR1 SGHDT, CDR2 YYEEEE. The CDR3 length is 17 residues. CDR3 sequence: CASSFRSVTTTNEKLFF. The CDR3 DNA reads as TGTGCCAGCAGCTTCCGGTCCGTGACCACAACTAATGAAAAACTGTTTTTT.

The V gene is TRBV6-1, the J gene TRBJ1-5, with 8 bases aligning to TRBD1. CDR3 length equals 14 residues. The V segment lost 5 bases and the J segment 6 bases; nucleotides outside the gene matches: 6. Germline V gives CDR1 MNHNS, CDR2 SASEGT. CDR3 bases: TGTGCCAGCAGTCCCAGGGGGCAGCCTCAGCCCCAGCATTTT. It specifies CASSPRGQPQPQHF.

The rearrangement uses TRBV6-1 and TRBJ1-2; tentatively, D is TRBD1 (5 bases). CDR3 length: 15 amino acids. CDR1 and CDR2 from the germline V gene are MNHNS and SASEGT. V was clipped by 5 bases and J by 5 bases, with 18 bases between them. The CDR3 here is CASSPRVGTPYGYTF. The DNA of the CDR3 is TGTGCCAGCAGTCCCCGGGTGGGGACCCCATATGGCTACACCTTC.

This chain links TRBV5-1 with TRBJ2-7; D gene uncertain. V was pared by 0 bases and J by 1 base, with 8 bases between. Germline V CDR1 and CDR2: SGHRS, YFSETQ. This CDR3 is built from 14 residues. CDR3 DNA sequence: TGCGCCAGCAGCTTGGGACAATTGTCCTACGAGCAGTACTTC. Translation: CASSLGQLSYEQYF.

CDR3 loop: CASIGRIGEQFF. The CDR3 DNA reads as TGTGCCAGCATAGGGCGAATTGGTGAGCAGTTCTTC. The rearrangement joins TRBV6-5 to TRBJ2-1, with no clear D. The ends were cut back, 7 bases at V and 9 bases at J, with 13 bases in the middle. Germline CDR1 MNHEY, CDR2 SVGAGI. The CDR3 has 12 amino acids.

CDR3 region: CASSPGVAYEQYF. The CDR3 DNA reads TGTGCCAGCAGTCCAGGGGTGGCCTACGAGCAGTACTTC. V usage is TRBV27 and J usage is TRBJ2-7; possibly TRBD1 for D (6 bases). Germline lookup yields CDR1 MNHEY and CDR2 SMNVEV (reference sequence). The CDR3 covers 13 residues. Trimming stripped 5 bases from V and 2 bases from J, with 10 bases between.

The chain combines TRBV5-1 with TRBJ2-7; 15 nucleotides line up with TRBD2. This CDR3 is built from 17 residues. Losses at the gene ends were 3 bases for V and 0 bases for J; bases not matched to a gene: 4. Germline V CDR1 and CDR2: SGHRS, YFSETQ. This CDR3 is CASSWGLAGGLSYEQYF. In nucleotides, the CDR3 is TGCGCCAGCAGCTGGGGACTAGCGGGAGGACTCTCCTACGAGCAGTACTTC. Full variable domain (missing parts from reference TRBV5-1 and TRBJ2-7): KAGVTQTPRYLIKTRGQQVTLSCSPISGHRSVSWYQQTPGQGLQFLFEYFSETQRNKGNFPGRFSGRQFSNSRSEMNVSTLELGDSALYLCASSWGLAGGLSYEQYFGPGTRLTVT.

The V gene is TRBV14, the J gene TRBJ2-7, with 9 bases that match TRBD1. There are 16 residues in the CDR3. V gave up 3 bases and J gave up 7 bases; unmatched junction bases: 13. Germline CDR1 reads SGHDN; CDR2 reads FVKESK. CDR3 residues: CASSQITGTGYHEQYF. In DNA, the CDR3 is TGTGCCAGCAGCCAGATCACCGGGACAGGGTATCATGAGCAGTACTTC.

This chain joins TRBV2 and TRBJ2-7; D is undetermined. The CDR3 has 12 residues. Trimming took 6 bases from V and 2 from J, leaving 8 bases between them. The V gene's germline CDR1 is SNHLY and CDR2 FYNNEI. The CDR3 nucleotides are TGTGCCAGCAGAACCAATCCCTACGAGCAGTACTTC. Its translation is CASRTNPYEQYF.

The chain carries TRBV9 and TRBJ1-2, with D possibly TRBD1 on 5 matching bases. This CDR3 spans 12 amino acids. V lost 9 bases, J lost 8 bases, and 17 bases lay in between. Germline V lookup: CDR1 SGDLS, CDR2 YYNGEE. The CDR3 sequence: CATGHLSGGYTF. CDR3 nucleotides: TGTGCCACCGGACACCTCTCGGGAGGCTACACCTTC.

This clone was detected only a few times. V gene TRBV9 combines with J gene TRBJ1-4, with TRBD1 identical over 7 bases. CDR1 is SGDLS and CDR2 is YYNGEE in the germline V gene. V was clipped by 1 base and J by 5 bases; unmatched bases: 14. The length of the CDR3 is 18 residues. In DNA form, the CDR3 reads TGTGCCAGCAGCGTAAGGCCCCTCCATCGGGACAGAAATGAAAAACTGTTTTTT. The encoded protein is CASSVRPLHRDRNEKLFF.